Sequencing of this T cell receptor (beta chain) was carried out in a study of shared clonotypes between healthy human individuals. Study overall: With ages of 18 to 49, the donors were two women and a few men.

This CDR3 has 16 residues. The germline gives CDR1 LNHNV, CDR2 YYDKDF (reference sequence). V was pared by 1 base and J by 2 bases, with 9 bases between. Without sorting, samples used 85 million to 95 million PBMCs for genomic DNA. At the deep level, the assay was run. Each cell subset's genomic DNA was divided evenly among several immunoSEQ plates. Using immunoSEQ multiplex PCR, the repertoire was profiled, and TCRdb retains in-frame clones only, with some absent. The sample lists about 500,000 clones, more than 70% occurring once. The specimen was PBMCs. The TCR sequence derives from a woman between 40 and 55 years old in good health. Some clones in this sample may be carry-over from other donors' samples. The genes are TRBV15 and TRBJ2-6; the D gene is possibly TRBD1 (6 bases). CDR3 sequence: CATSRVGGTGANVLTF. CDR3 sequence (DNA): TGTGCCACCAGCAGAGTAGGGGGTACTGGGGCCAACGTCCTGACTTTC.